This T cell receptor (beta chain) came from a study of control samples from healthy donors and cancer patients. Produced via immunoSEQ multiplex PCR; TCRdb's table is partial and in-frame only. The profile shows about 54,000 clones, almost 96% of them singletons. Per germline, CDR1 MDHEN and CDR2 SYDVKM. This CDR3 contains 17 residues. Losses at the gene ends were 3 bases for V and 3 bases for J; bases not matched to a gene: 11. The chain combines TRBV28 with TRBJ1-2; TRBD1 matches 9 bases. Sequenced: blood. The sequence derives from a woman younger than 45 in good health. The CDR3 nucleotides are TGTGCCAGCAGTTTCCTCGTCCTCCGGGACAGGGACTATGGCTACACCTTC. Protein: CASSFLVLRDRDYGYTF.